This T cell receptor beta chain was identified during a study of shared clonotypes between healthy human individuals. Study results and caveats: A reduction in generation probabilities was seen for non-shared clonotypes relative to those shared by all four donors.

Comments on this clone: As yet, its antigen is unknown.

Adult donors, all healthy and HIV-negative, had no recent acute infections or vaccinations. V shed 5 bases and J 6 bases; nucleotides not matched to a gene: 2. Germline V lookup: CDR1 WSHSY, CDR2 SAAADI. CDR3 length equals 14 residues. Assay used: immunoSEQ multiplex PCR; TCRdb lists only in-frame clones, some missing. The repertoire holds hundreds of thousands of clones, with roughly 72% as singletons. The sample consisted of memory CD4+ T cells sorted from blood. Described subset: CD45RA-negative fraction. The sequence was obtained from a woman aged 25 to 45 in good health. The chain joins TRBV10-2 to TRBJ2-2; 11 bases are shared with TRBD2. Here the CDR3 DNA reads TGCGCCAGCAGTTCTAGCGGGAGGTCCGGGGAGCTGTTTTTT. Translated: CASSSSGRSGELFF.